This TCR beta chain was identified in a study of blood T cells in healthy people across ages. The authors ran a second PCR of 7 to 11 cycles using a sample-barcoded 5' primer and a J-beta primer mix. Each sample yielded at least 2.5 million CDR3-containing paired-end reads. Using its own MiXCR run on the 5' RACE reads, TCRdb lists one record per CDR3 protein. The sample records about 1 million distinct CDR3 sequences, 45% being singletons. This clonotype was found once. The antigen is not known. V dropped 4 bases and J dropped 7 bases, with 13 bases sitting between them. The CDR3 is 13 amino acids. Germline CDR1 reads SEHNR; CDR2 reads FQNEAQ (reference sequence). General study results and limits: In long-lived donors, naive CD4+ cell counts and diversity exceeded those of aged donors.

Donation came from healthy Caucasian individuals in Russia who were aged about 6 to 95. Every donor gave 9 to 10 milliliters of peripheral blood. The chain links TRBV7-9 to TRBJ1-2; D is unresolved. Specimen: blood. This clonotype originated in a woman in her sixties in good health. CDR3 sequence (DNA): TGTGCCAGCAGCTGGGCGGAGATCTCTGGCTACACCTTC. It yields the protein CASSWAEISGYTF.